A selection of T cell receptor beta chains follows, all from one sample in a study of vaccination and CD4 T cells after COVID-19. TCRdb fed the PCR reads into MiXCR, producing one record per CDR3 protein. The profile shows over 25,000 distinct CDR3 sequences, 50% of them singletons. The specimen comprised CD4+ T cells from blood, sampled about 7 months after SARS-CoV-2 vaccination. The receptors derive from a human donor who had recovered from COVID-19. CDR3s include the opening cysteine and the closing phenylalanine or tryptophan. Each record gives: D gene, clone size, V gene, J gene, CDR3 DNA, CDR3 protein. D genes are given only for firm matches. Clone size is shown for a subset of rows, as once, few, many or a class of expanded clone.

>NA|NA|TRBV2|TRBJ1-3
TGTGCCAGCAGTGAGGACAGCTCTGGAAACACCATATATTTT
CASSEDSSGNTIYF
>NA|few|TRBV6-5|TRBJ2-2
TGTGCCAGCAGTTACGTCCCAGGAGGGGCCGGGGAGCTGTTTTTT
CASSYVPGGAGELFF
>NA|NA|TRBV27|TRBJ2-1
TGTGCCAGCAGTATCACGCCAATCGACAGGCGGAATGAGCAGTTCTTC
CASSITPIDRRNEQFF
>TRBD2|NA|TRBV20-1|TRBJ2-5
TGCAGTGCTAGAGGGGAGGCGGGAGGCCAAGAGACCCAGTACTTC
CSARGEAGGQETQYF
>NA|NA|TRBV6-1|TRBJ2-3
TGTGCCAGCAGTGAAGGGCAGGGTTATATAGATACGCAGTATTTT
CASSEGQGYIDTQYF
>NA|NA|TRBV27|TRBJ2-7
TGTGCCAGCAGCCAAACTAGCCGAAACTCCTACGAGCAGTACTTC
CASSQTSRNSYEQYF
>NA|few|TRBV15|TRBJ2-2
TGTGCCACCAGCCCTGACGATCCCCAGCCCCCCGGGGAGCTGTTTTTT
CATSPDDPQPPGELFF
>NA|medium-sized|TRBV7-8|TRBJ1-1
TGTGCCAGCAGCTTAGTGGGGGGGAACACTGAAGCTTTCTTT
CASSLVGGNTEAFF
>NA|once|TRBV2|TRBJ2-3
TGTGCCAGCAGTGAAGAAGTACCGGTGAGATTT
CASSEEVPVRF
>NA|few|TRBV9|TRBJ1-5
TGTGCCAGCGGGTTTGAGTGGCCCCAGCATTTT
CASGFEWPQHF
>TRBD1|NA|TRBV7-2|TRBJ2-5
TGTGCCAGCAGCTTAGTATCCACAGGGGTTGAGACCCAGTACTTC
CASSLVSTGVETQYF
>NA|few|TRBV27|TRBJ2-7
TGTGCCAGCAGTTTTAGTGGCGGCTACGAGCAGTACTTC
CASSFSGGYEQYF
>NA|NA|TRBV7-9|TRBJ2-7
TGTGCCAGCAGCTTAGGGGACAAAGTCTACGAGCAGTACTTC
CASSLGDKVYEQYF
>NA|NA|TRBV6-5|TRBJ1-5
TGTGCCAGCAGTTACCATCCAGGCAATCAGCCCCAGCATTTT
CASSYHPGNQPQHF
>NA|once|TRBV6-5|TRBJ2-5
TGTGCCAGCAGTTACGGGGTGGTTGGCTTCCAAGAGACCCAGTACTTC
CASSYGVVGFQETQYF
>NA|few|TRBV6-1|TRBJ1-1
TGTGCCAGCGGTAATTGGGTGGGGTATGGCACTGAAGCTTTCTTT
CASGNWVGYGTEAFF
>NA|once|TRBV28|TRBJ1-2
TGTGCCAGCAGACCGGACACCCTTAGTGGCTACACCTTC
CASRPDTLSGYTF
>NA|NA|TRBV4-1|TRBJ2-1
TGCGCCAGCAGCCTTGTTGGGGAGGCCAATGAGCAGTTCTTC
CASSLVGEANEQFF
>TRBD2|NA|TRBV20-1|TRBJ2-1
TGCAGTGCTAGTATTTCCCGGACTAGCGGGCATAACAATGAGCAGTTCTTC
CSASISRTSGHNNEQFF
>TRBD2|NA|TRBV2|TRBJ2-5
TGTGCCAGCCGTTGGACTAGCGGCCAAGAGACCCAGTACTTC
CASRWTSGQETQYF
>TRBD2|NA|TRBV6-5|TRBJ2-3
TGTGCCAGCAGTTACTGGGTGCGGGAGGATACGCAGTATTTT
CASSYWVREDTQYF
>NA|NA|TRBV11-2|TRBJ2-5
TGTGCCAGCAGCGGGGTGCGACGTGAGACCCAGTACTTC
CASSGVRRETQYF